The rows below give T cell receptor beta chains drawn from one sample of a study of cytomegalovirus exposure and HLA in healthy donors. Generated by immunoSEQ multiplex PCR, the TCRdb table keeps only in-frame clones and is missing some. The table lists about 190,000 clones, around 75% of them singletons, with 6.3% in the top ten. The sample was PBMCs. The source is a man aged 40-49 years in good health and CMV-seropositive. CDR3s leave out the opening cysteine and the closing phenylalanine or tryptophan. Size is omitted from some rows. Given values are once, few, many or a class for expanded clones.

CDR3 protein,clone size,J gene,V gene
ASSHPTGTVSTGELF,NA,TRBJ2-2,TRBV4-3
ASQHWDPGDQPQH,few,TRBJ1-5,TRBV19
ASGLVQGSDTQY,NA,TRBJ2-3,TRBV12-5
SGLGGHLYNEQF,NA,TRBJ2-1,TRBV29-1
ASSQSRGPGFYGYT,once,TRBJ1-2,TRBV4-1
ASSSAGGPDTQY,NA,TRBJ2-3,TRBV7-3
AIKGDTSGNTIY,once,TRBJ1-3,TRBV10-3
ATSRALGGDDGYT,NA,TRBJ1-2,TRBV15
ASSTGPLVGYT,NA,TRBJ1-2,TRBV28
SVPIRGGYT,NA,TRBJ1-2,TRBV20-1
ASSVRQGNTEAF,NA,TRBJ1-1,TRBV6-5
ASRRDSSTDTQY,NA,TRBJ2-3,TRBV6-5
ASSVGVTQY,NA,TRBJ2-5,TRBV9
ASSERGGRGYNEQF,NA,TRBJ2-1,TRBV25-1
ASSLEAGLNTDTQY,few,TRBJ2-3,TRBV7-6
ASSQDSLHYEQY,NA,TRBJ2-7,TRBV14
ASSLSRGPGETQY,NA,TRBJ2-5,TRBV5-1
ASSRQPLNEQF,NA,TRBJ2-1,TRBV6-6
ASSMVAGPQETQY,NA,TRBJ2-5,TRBV19
ASSSTGGAYNEQF,NA,TRBJ2-1,TRBV5-4
ASGAGEGTGLRNQPQH,NA,TRBJ1-5,TRBV19
ATSTRRNEQF,NA,TRBJ2-1,TRBV15
ASSVGTSGGHQETQY,NA,TRBJ2-5,TRBV9
ASSGTWGFSNQPQH,NA,TRBJ1-5,TRBV2
ASTELAGGADEQF,NA,TRBJ2-1,TRBV27
ASSSRTGRETQY,NA,TRBJ2-5,TRBV7-9
ASSVKLAADTQY,NA,TRBJ2-3,TRBV9
ASSLKGLGGLT,NA,TRBJ1-2,TRBV7-2
ASTPGQSYEQY,NA,TRBJ2-7,TRBV19
ASSLFLALNTEAF,NA,TRBJ1-1,TRBV28
ASSSRLLNTEAF,NA,TRBJ1-1,TRBV5-6